This record covers a single T cell receptor beta chain. This specimen comes from a study of beta chain features in type 1 diabetes. Isolated RNA was reverse transcribed in full, so expressed TCRB transcripts were sequenced. Sequencing of naive, central memory and regulatory T cell samples gave an average of roughly 3.5 million reads. Sequencing was performed with immunoSEQ multiplex PCR; in TCRdb, only in-frame clones are kept and a portion is missing. The sample has almost 250,000 clones; roughly 15% are singletons. Trimming cost V 0 bases and J 0 bases; bases outside gene matches: 5. CDR3 length: 19 residues. The germline CDR1 and CDR2 sequences are MNHEY and SMNVEV (reference sequence).

The specimen was naive CD4+ T cells from blood. The TCR originated in a woman aged 40 to 50 in good health. The chain couples TRBV27 to TRBJ2-6; TRBD1 aligns across 10 bases. The CDR3 region has the DNA TGTGCCAGCAGTTTATCCTTCCGGACAGGGGGCTCTGGGGCCAACGTCCTGACTTTC. This encodes CASSLSFRTGGSGANVLTF.